This T cell receptor beta chain was recovered during a study of CD8 T cells in Susac syndrome. At the level of the study: Patients with Susac syndrome, at blood draw, were therapy-naive, on corticosteroids, or on intravenous immunoglobulin alone.

Remarks on this clonotype: Its target is unknown.

V dropped 11 bases and J dropped 7 bases, with 15 bases sitting between them. The CDR3 length is 11 residues. Looked up from germline, CDR1 is LGHDT and CDR2 is YNNKEL (reference sequence). Study observations and caveats: Clonal expansion was not seen in any Susac syndrome CD4+ T cell repertoire.

Random hexamers were used to reverse transcribe the RNA input (about 0.5 to 1 ug). Amplification of TCR beta CDR3 across 54 Vbeta and 13 Jbeta was performed with immunoSEQ multiplex PCR. MiXCR, run by TCRdb on the immunoSEQ multiplex PCR reads, gives a single entry per CDR3 protein. The table records some 200,000 distinct CDR3 sequences, 90% to 97% of them present only once. The chain carries TRBV3-1 and TRBJ2-7; D call uncertain. The specimen was CD4+ T cells from PBMCs. This clonotype originated in a human donor with Susac syndrome. The CDR3, as DNA: TGTGCCTCGAGCCGGGTTAGAGAGCAGTACTTC. Amino acid sequence: CASSRVREQYF.